Listed here are 28 T cell receptor beta chains from one sample, sequenced in a study of shared clonotypes between healthy human individuals. CD45RO-negative, CCR7-positively selected cells formed the naive CD8 fraction, excluding terminally differentiated effector memory CD45RA+ cells. Using immunoSEQ multiplex PCR, the repertoire was profiled, and TCRdb retains in-frame clones only, with some absent. The data contain 550,000 to 750,000 clones, 92% of them singletons. The sample taken for sequencing was naive CD8+ T cells sorted from blood. The receptors originated from a man aged 25-45 years in good health.

The J gene is TRBJ2-4, the V gene TRBV21-1. TRBV21-1 is flagged as a pseudogene. This CDR3 comprises 13 residues. The CDR3 loop reads CASSKGDPGRRYF. As DNA, the CDR3 is TGTGCCAGCAGCAAAGGAGATCCGGGGCGTCGGTACTTC.

The genes are TRBV5-1 and TRBJ2-1; TRBD2 aligns across 10 bases. This CDR3 region has 15 residues. Germline V CDR1 and CDR2: SGHRS, YFSETQ. J was trimmed by 3 bases and V by 8 bases; bases with no gene match: 8. The CDR3 here is CASHPSGSNYNEQFF. In DNA form, the CDR3 reads TGCGCCAGTCACCCTAGCGGGAGTAACTACAATGAGCAGTTCTTC.

The chain links TRBV21-1 to TRBJ2-7; TRBD1, the D gene given by the table, was not confirmed from the DNA. TRBV21-1 is a pseudogene. The CDR3 runs 16 residues. The CDR3 nucleotides read TGTGCCAGCAGCAGGCGACGACGGGACAGCCGCTACGAGCAGTACTTC. It codes for CASSRRRRDSRYEQYF.

This clone has just one count. The chain recombines TRBV4-3 with TRBJ2-7; 8 positions agree with TRBD2. Trimming at V came to 4 bases and at J to 0 bases, leaving 5 bases not matched to a gene. CDR3 length: 15 residues. The V gene's germline CDR1 is LGHNA and CDR2 YSLEER. CDR3 loop: CASSRGSGTSYEQYF. Here the CDR3 DNA reads TGCGCCAGCAGCCGCGGTAGCGGGACCTCCTACGAGCAGTACTTC.

The chain uses TRBV12-5 and TRBJ2-3; D perhaps matches TRBD1 (6 bases). The CDR3 has 14 amino acids. Trimming removed 3 bases at V and 2 bases at J, with 9 bases between. Germline V gene data show CDR1 as LGHNT and CDR2 as FRNRAP. The CDR3 sequence is CASGLQGNTDTQYF. CDR3 in DNA: TGTGCTAGTGGTTTACAGGGAAACACAGATACGCAGTATTTT.

To note about this clone: A junction boundary mismatches the germline segment, possibly from a read error. The V gene is TRBV28, the J gene TRBJ2-1; maybe TRBD2 (6 bases). The CDR3 covers 16 residues. Germline values: CDR1 MDHEN, CDR2 SYDVKM. The DNA for the CDR3 is TGTGCCAGCACTTTACCTCGGGACTTTGGGGTAAATGAGCAGTTCTTC. Encoded protein: CASTLPRDFGVNEQFF.

The CDR3 coding sequence is TGTGCCAGCAGAATCGGGACAGGGCCCTACGAGCAGTACTTC. The encoded protein is CASRIGTGPYEQYF. This chain uses TRBV6-1 with TRBJ2-7; 9 positions match TRBD1. V gave up 6 bases and J gave up 2 bases; unmatched junction bases: 5. The CDR3 runs 14 residues. CDR1 is MNHNS, CDR2 SASEGT, per germline.

V usage is TRBV6-6 and J usage is TRBJ1-1; no firm D call. V was shortened by 3 bases and J by 5 bases, with 7 bases between the two germline ends. In germline, CDR1 is MNHNY, CDR2 SVGAGI (reference sequence). There are 12 residues in the CDR3. DNA of the CDR3: TGTGCCAGCAGTTATGGTGAGACTGAAGCTTTCTTT. Translating gives CASSYGETEAFF.

The chain has TRBV19 and TRBJ1-4; a weak D match, TRBD1 (6 bases). Trimming shortened V by 6 bases and J by 7 bases, and 15 bases separated the two germline ends. The CDR3 is 14 amino acids. From germline, CDR1 is LNHDA and CDR2 SQIVND (reference sequence). CDR3 region: CASRTSGAVEKLFF. DNA for the CDR3: TGTGCCAGTAGGACCTCGGGGGCGGTTGAAAAACTGTTTTTT.

This clone has just one count. The V gene is TRBV28, the J gene TRBJ2-1; 7 bases agree with TRBD2. J was trimmed by 4 bases and V by 5 bases; bases with no gene match: 8. CDR3 size: 15 residues. Germline-derived CDR1 and CDR2 are MDHEN and SYDVKM. Here the CDR3 reads CASSQATSAYNEQFF. CDR3 nucleotides: TGTGCCAGCAGTCAAGCAACTAGCGCGTACAATGAGCAGTTCTTC.

This rearrangement joins TRBV5-4 to TRBJ1-1, with D uncertain. The V and J ends lost 0 bases and 0 bases respectively, with 9 bases between them. The CDR3 runs to 15 residues. Germline CDR1 reads SGHNT; CDR2 reads YYREEE (reference sequence). CDR3 amino acids: CASSLAIGMNTEAFF. CDR3 sequence (DNA): TGTGCCAGCAGCTTGGCCATTGGGATGAACACTGAAGCTTTCTTT.

The chain couples TRBV7-8 to TRBJ2-5; D ambiguous. Germline CDR1 and CDR2: SGHVS and FQNEAQ. The germline V and J ends were trimmed by 3 bases and 4 bases, with 9 bases remaining between them. The CDR3 sequence is 13 residues long. The CDR3 sequence is CASSFSSIETQYF. The CDR3 DNA follows: TGTGCCAGCAGCTTTTCCAGTATAGAGACCCAGTACTTC.

The chain has TRBV5-6 and TRBJ2-2; D unclear. CDR1 SGHDT and CDR2 YYEEEE come from the germline V gene. The CDR3 extends over 15 amino acids. The V and J ends lost 1 base and 1 base respectively, with 8 bases between them. The CDR3: CASSLFYLNTGELFF. The CDR3 DNA is TGTGCCAGCAGCTTGTTTTATCTGAACACCGGGGAGCTGTTTTTT.

The chain combines TRBV5-6 with TRBJ2-2; 12 bases fit TRBD2. J lost 2 bases, V lost 3 bases, and 8 bases had no gene match. Germline V gene sequence: CDR1 SGHDT, CDR2 YYEEEE. This CDR3 contains 18 residues. CDR3 coding DNA: TGTGCCAGCAGCTCCCCACCGGGACTAGCGGGTAACACCGGGGAGCTGTTTTTT. Translating it yields CASSSPPGLAGNTGELFF.

This chain's CDR3 is CASSTTRGLDSYEQYF. The CDR3 bases are TGTGCCAGCAGTACAACAAGGGGGCTCGACTCCTACGAGCAGTACTTC. V usage is TRBV6-6 and J usage is TRBJ2-7; 7 positions agree with TRBD1. The ends lost 5 bases at V and 0 bases at J; junction bases unmatched: 10. The CDR3 is made up of 16 amino acids. Germline V gene sequence: CDR1 MNHNY, CDR2 SVGAGI (reference sequence).

This clone has just one count. The chain couples TRBV19 to TRBJ2-7, with 7 bases fitting TRBD1. The V and J ends lost 5 bases and 7 bases, in that order; junction bases with no gene match: 14. The CDR3 totals 15 residues. In germline, CDR1 is LNHDA, CDR2 SQIVND (reference sequence). For the CDR3, the DNA is TGTGCCAGTAGTCCGACAGGGAACGGGCTATGGGAGCAGTACTTC. Translation: CASSPTGNGLWEQYF.

The chain has TRBV4-3 and TRBJ1-1; no definite D call. The CDR3 runs 15 residues. The V and J ends lost 0 bases and 1 base respectively, with 9 bases between them. Germline CDR1 LGHNA, CDR2 YSLEER. The CDR3 DNA is TGCGCCAGCAGCCAAGATTTTCGACAGAACACTGAAGCTTTCTTT. It is translated as CASSQDFRQNTEAFF.

V and J are TRBV7-9 and TRBJ2-7; D is unclear. Germline CDR1 SEHNR, CDR2 FQNEAQ (reference sequence). This CDR3 has 15 residues. The ends were cut back, 2 bases at V and 0 bases at J, with 11 bases in the middle. The CDR3 protein is CASSLSVDSSYEQYF. The CDR3 nucleotides read TGTGCCAGCAGCTTATCAGTCGATAGCTCCTACGAGCAGTACTTC.

A single count supports this clone. The rearrangement uses TRBV11-3 and TRBJ2-3; D call uncertain. V lost 5 bases and J 4 bases, leaving 13 bases between the germline ends. This CDR3 is built from 14 residues. Per the germline V gene, CDR1 is SGHNT and CDR2 is YENEEA. For the CDR3, the DNA is TGTGCCAGCAGCGGGCAGGTATTACCAGATACGCAGTATTTT. Translation gives CASSGQVLPDTQYF.

V is TRBV5-6 and J is TRBJ2-7; a weak D match, TRBD1 (6 bases). This CDR3 has 15 residues. V lost 4 bases to trimming and J lost 2 bases, with 16 bases between them. The germline V gene has CDR1 SGHDT and CDR2 YYEEEE. The CDR3 loop reads CASSLQGRAPYEQYF. The CDR3 nucleotides read TGTGCCAGCAGCCTTCAGGGGCGAGCGCCCTACGAGCAGTACTTC.

V and J are TRBV5-4 and TRBJ2-7; tentatively, D is TRBD2 (6 bases). Germline V lookup: CDR1 SGHNT, CDR2 YYREEE (reference sequence). The CDR3 consists of 15 residues. Trimming stripped 3 bases from V and 4 bases from J, with 17 bases between. The CDR3 protein is CASSYRETKSYEQYF. For the CDR3, the DNA is TGTGCCAGCAGCTACCGGGAGACCAAAAGTTACGAGCAGTACTTC.

The gene calls are TRBV6-6 and TRBJ1-1, with D uncertain. The germline V gene encodes CDR1 MNHNY and CDR2 SVGAGI (reference sequence). The CDR3 spans 14 residues. V shed 0 bases and J shed 9 bases, with 14 bases lying between them. The DNA for the CDR3 is TGTGCCAGCAGTTACTCGAGCGTTCCGGGTCAAGCTTTCTTT. Protein sequence: CASSYSSVPGQAFF.

The V and J genes are TRBV4-1 and TRBJ1-1, with D possibly matching TRBD1 (5 bases). Germline V CDR1 and CDR2: MGHRA, YSYEKL. CDR3 length: 14 amino acids. Trimming took 0 bases from V and 6 from J, leaving 11 bases between them. CDR3 nucleotide sequence: TGCGCCAGCAGCCAAGATAAAAGGGGACCTGAAGCTTTCTTT. Encoded protein: CASSQDKRGPEAFF.

V gene TRBV10-2 combines with J gene TRBJ2-2; the D gene could be TRBD1 or TRBD2 (5 bases each). CDR1 and CDR2 (germline): WSHSY, SAAADI. CDR3 length equals 16 residues. Trimming pared 0 bases from V and 5 bases from J, leaving 13 bases between. The CDR3 nucleotides read TGCGCCAGCAGTGAGTCGGGGGTGTTGAGGACCGGGGAGCTGTTTTTT. It is translated as CASSESGVLRTGELFF.

Only one count was recorded for this clone. The chain links TRBV30 to TRBJ2-5; the match to TRBD2 covers 13 bases. CDR1 GTSNPN and CDR2 SVGIG come from the germline V gene (reference sequence). V trimming: 8 bases; J trimming: 6 bases; junction bases outside the gene matches: 9. The CDR3 runs 14 residues. CDR3 sequence reads: CAPALTSGRKTQYF. As DNA, the CDR3 is TGTGCCCCCGCTCTGACTAGCGGGAGGAAGACCCAGTACTTC.

The chain employs TRBV28 and TRBJ1-2; possibly TRBD1 for D (6 bases). This CDR3 comprises 13 residues. The germline V gene encodes CDR1 MDHEN and CDR2 SYDVKM. Trimming removed 7 bases from V and 0 bases from J, with 9 bases in between. CDR3 in amino acids: CASTDRANYGYTF. The CDR3 DNA follows: TGTGCCAGCACGGACAGAGCTAACTATGGCTACACCTTC.

The chain recombines TRBV2 with TRBJ2-1; 8 bases agree with TRBD2. From germline, CDR1 is SNHLY and CDR2 FYNNEI. This CDR3 has 17 amino acids. With V trimmed by 7 bases and J by 6 bases, 17 bases remained unmatched. This chain's CDR3 is CASTGGAGLNDFNEQFF. The CDR3 DNA reads as TGTGCCAGCACGGGAGGGGCAGGGCTGAACGACTTCAATGAGCAGTTCTTC.

The CDR3 region has the DNA TGTGCCAGCAGTGTAGGGGGCATGAACACTGAAGCTTTCTTT. Its protein product is CASSVGGMNTEAFF. This sequence joins TRBV25-1 and TRBJ1-1; 7 bases line up with TRBD1. Trimming at V came to 4 bases and at J to 0 bases, leaving 2 bases not matched to a gene. The CDR3 has 14 residues. Looked up from germline, CDR1 is MGHDK and CDR2 is SYGVNS.